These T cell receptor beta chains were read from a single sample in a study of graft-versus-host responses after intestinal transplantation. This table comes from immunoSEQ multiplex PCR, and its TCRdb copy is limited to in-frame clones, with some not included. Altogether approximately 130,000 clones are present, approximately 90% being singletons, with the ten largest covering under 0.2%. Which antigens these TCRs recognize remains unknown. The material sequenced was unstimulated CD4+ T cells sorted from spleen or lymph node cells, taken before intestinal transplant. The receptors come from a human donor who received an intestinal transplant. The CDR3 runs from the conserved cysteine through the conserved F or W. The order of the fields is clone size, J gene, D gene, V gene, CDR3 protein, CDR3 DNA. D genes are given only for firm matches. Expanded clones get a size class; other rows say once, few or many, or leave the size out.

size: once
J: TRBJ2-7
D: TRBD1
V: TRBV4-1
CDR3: CASSQDLRQGVGEQYF
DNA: TGCGCCAGCAGCCAAGATCTTCGACAGGGGGTGGGCGAGCAGTACTTC

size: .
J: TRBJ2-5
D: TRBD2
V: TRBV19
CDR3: CASSGTSQETQYF
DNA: TGTGCCAGTAGCGGGACTAGTCAAGAGACCCAGTACTTC

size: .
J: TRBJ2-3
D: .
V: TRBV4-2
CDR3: CASSQTTDRQGDTQYF
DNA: TGTGCCAGCAGCCAAACGACCGACAGGCAAGGGGATACGCAGTATTTT

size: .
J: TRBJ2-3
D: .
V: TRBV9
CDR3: CASTRKGGTDTQYF
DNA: TGTGCCAGCACGAGGAAAGGAGGCACAGATACGCAGTATTTT

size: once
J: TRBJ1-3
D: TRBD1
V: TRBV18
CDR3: CASSAPGQGRNTIYF
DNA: TGTGCCAGCTCAGCTCCGGGACAGGGAAGAAACACCATATATTTT

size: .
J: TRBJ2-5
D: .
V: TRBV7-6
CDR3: CASSFRFGGSGETQYF
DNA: TGTGCCAGCAGCTTTAGATTTGGGGGGTCGGGGGAGACCCAGTACTTC

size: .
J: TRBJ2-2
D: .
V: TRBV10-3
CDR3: CAISESSGELFF
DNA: TGTGCCATCAGTGAGTCCAGCGGGGAGCTGTTTTTT

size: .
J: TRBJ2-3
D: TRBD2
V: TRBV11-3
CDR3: CASSLGTSSSSTDTQYF
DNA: TGTGCCAGCAGCTTAGGGACTAGCAGCTCTAGCACAGATACGCAGTATTTT

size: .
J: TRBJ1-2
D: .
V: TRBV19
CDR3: CASSMGEGPGYGYTF
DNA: TGTGCCAGTAGTATGGGGGAGGGGCCGGGCTATGGCTACACCTTC

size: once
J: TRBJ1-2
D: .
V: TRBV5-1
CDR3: CASSQSTPGEGGYTF
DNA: TGCGCCAGCAGCCAATCCACCCCGGGGGAGGGTGGCTACACCTTC

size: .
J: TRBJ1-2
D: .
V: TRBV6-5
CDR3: CASSEPGRNGYTF
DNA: TGTGCCAGCTCCGAGCCAGGGCGGAATGGCTACACCTTC

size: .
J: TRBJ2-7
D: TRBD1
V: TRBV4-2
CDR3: CASSQDWMVGTGWDEQYF
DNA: TGTGCCAGCAGCCAAGATTGGATGGTTGGGACAGGGTGGGACGAGCAGTACTTC